This is a list of T cell receptor beta chains from one sample in a study of T cell responses to AZD1222 COVID-19 vaccine. Assay used: immunoSEQ multiplex PCR; TCRdb lists only in-frame clones, some missing. Among about 76,000 clones listed, roughly 90% were seen once. This specimen was peripheral blood, taken on day 0 of MenACWY control vaccination. The receptor set was obtained from an adult in good health. Both conserved end residues are part of each CDR3. A D gene is named only where the DNA matches it firmly. Not every row has a clone size; where given, it reads once, few, many or a size class.

j_call: TRBJ2-7
v_call: TRBV4-3
clone_size: -
d_call: TRBD1
cdr3_aa: CASSQDRGTGAYEQYF
cdr3_nt: TGCGCCAGCAGCCAAGATCGGGGGACAGGGGCCTACGAGCAGTACTTC

j_call: TRBJ2-7
v_call: TRBV10-3
clone_size: -
d_call: TRBD1
cdr3_aa: CAISDAGTGVREQYF
cdr3_nt: TGTGCCATCAGTGATGCCGGGACAGGGGTCCGAGAGCAGTACTTC

j_call: TRBJ1-3
v_call: TRBV4-2
clone_size: -
d_call: -
cdr3_aa: CASSQAGVGNTIYF
cdr3_nt: TGTGCCAGCAGCCAAGCAGGGGTGGGGAACACCATATATTTT

j_call: TRBJ2-7
v_call: TRBV28
clone_size: -
d_call: -
cdr3_aa: CASKQGSYEQYF
cdr3_nt: TGTGCCAGCAAGCAGGGGTCCTACGAGCAGTACTTC

j_call: TRBJ2-1
v_call: TRBV14
clone_size: -
d_call: TRBD2
cdr3_aa: CASSQEPGLASNEQFF
cdr3_nt: TGTGCCAGCAGCCAAGAGCCGGGACTAGCGAGCAATGAGCAGTTCTTC

j_call: TRBJ1-2
v_call: TRBV9
clone_size: -
d_call: -
cdr3_aa: CASSGSEGYTF
cdr3_nt: TGTGCCAGCAGCGGATCCGAGGGCTACACCTTC

j_call: TRBJ1-2
v_call: TRBV18
clone_size: once
d_call: TRBD1
cdr3_aa: CASSPATGDYGYTF
cdr3_nt: TGTGCCAGCTCACCAGCTACAGGGGACTATGGCTACACCTTC

j_call: TRBJ1-4
v_call: TRBV6-2/TRBV6-3
clone_size: -
d_call: -
cdr3_aa: CASSSPTTEEKLFF
cdr3_nt: TGTGCCAGCAGTTCACCCACGACAGAAGAAAAACTGTTTTTT

j_call: TRBJ2-5
v_call: TRBV6-6
clone_size: -
d_call: -
cdr3_aa: CASSLLQETQYF
cdr3_nt: TGTGCATCCAGCCTTTTACAAGAGACCCAGTACTTC

j_call: TRBJ1-1
v_call: TRBV27
clone_size: -
d_call: -
cdr3_aa: CASSFSVNTEAFF
cdr3_nt: TGTGCCAGCAGTTTTTCTGTGAACACTGAAGCTTTCTTT

j_call: TRBJ1-4
v_call: TRBV30
clone_size: -
d_call: -
cdr3_aa: CAWTLTRGEKLFF
cdr3_nt: TGTGCCTGGACCCTTACCCGAGGAGAAAAACTGTTTTTT

j_call: TRBJ2-1
v_call: TRBV7-3
clone_size: -
d_call: -
cdr3_aa: CASSLGPRNYNEQFF
cdr3_nt: TGTGCCAGCAGCTTAGGTCCCCGGAACTACAATGAGCAGTTCTTC

j_call: TRBJ2-1
v_call: TRBV10-1
clone_size: -
d_call: -
cdr3_aa: CASSKTSLPWNEQFF
cdr3_nt: TGCGCCAGCAGTAAAACTAGCCTACCTTGGAATGAGCAGTTCTTC

j_call: TRBJ1-1
v_call: TRBV5-1
clone_size: -
d_call: TRBD1
cdr3_aa: CASSLGQGMNTEAFF
cdr3_nt: TGCGCCAGCAGCTTGGGACAGGGAATGAACACTGAAGCTTTCTTT

j_call: TRBJ2-1
v_call: TRBV4-3
clone_size: -
d_call: -
cdr3_aa: CASSQISSGEQFF
cdr3_nt: TGCGCCAGCAGCCAGATCAGTTCCGGTGAGCAGTTCTTC

j_call: TRBJ2-7
v_call: TRBV28
clone_size: once
d_call: -
cdr3_aa: CASSLGDNSYEQYF
cdr3_nt: TGTGCCAGCAGTTTAGGGGACAACTCCTACGAGCAGTACTTC

j_call: TRBJ1-6
v_call: TRBV27
clone_size: once
d_call: -
cdr3_aa: CASSPLNGDSPLHF
cdr3_nt: TGTGCCAGCAGTCCTCTGAACGGGGATTCACCCCTCCACTTT

j_call: TRBJ2-5
v_call: TRBV5-1
clone_size: -
d_call: TRBD2
cdr3_aa: CASSFALGLAEETQYF
cdr3_nt: TGCGCCAGCAGCTTCGCCCTGGGACTAGCGGAAGAGACCCAGTACTTC

j_call: TRBJ1-1
v_call: TRBV29-1
clone_size: -
d_call: TRBD1
cdr3_aa: CSSDRGHTEAFF
cdr3_nt: TGCAGCTCGGACAGGGGGCACACTGAAGCTTTCTTT

j_call: TRBJ1-6
v_call: TRBV9
clone_size: -
d_call: -
cdr3_aa: CASSPGGSSYNSPLHF
cdr3_nt: TGTGCCAGCAGTCCGGGCGGGAGCTCCTATAATTCACCCCTCCACTTT

j_call: TRBJ1-1
v_call: TRBV18
clone_size: -
d_call: -
cdr3_aa: CASSPGEEGGTEAFF
cdr3_nt: TGTGCCAGCTCACCAGGGGAGGAGGGGGGAACTGAAGCTTTCTTT

j_call: TRBJ2-7
v_call: TRBV2
clone_size: -
d_call: TRBD2
cdr3_aa: CASSEAVMVAGQEQYF
cdr3_nt: TGTGCCAGCAGTGAAGCGGTCATGGTAGCGGGGCAGGAGCAGTACTTC

j_call: TRBJ1-5
v_call: TRBV19
clone_size: -
d_call: TRBD1
cdr3_aa: CASSQSGTGLPQHF
cdr3_nt: TGTGCCAGTAGTCAATCCGGGACAGGGCTACCCCAGCATTTT

j_call: TRBJ2-5
v_call: TRBV10-3
clone_size: -
d_call: -
cdr3_aa: CAISGGIQETQYF
cdr3_nt: TGTGCCATCAGTGGGGGAATCCAAGAGACCCAGTACTTC

j_call: TRBJ2-1
v_call: TRBV19
clone_size: -
d_call: -
cdr3_aa: CASTLQHSSDFNEQFF
cdr3_nt: TGTGCCAGTACCCTTCAGCACAGCTCCGACTTTAATGAGCAGTTCTTC

j_call: TRBJ2-1
v_call: TRBV5-4
clone_size: -
d_call: TRBD2
cdr3_aa: CASSLKPGLGSYNEQFF
cdr3_nt: TGTGCCAGCAGCTTGAAGCCGGGACTAGGCTCCTACAATGAGCAGTTCTTC

j_call: TRBJ1-1
v_call: TRBV29-1
clone_size: -
d_call: -
cdr3_aa: CSVSWGSTEAFF
cdr3_nt: TGCAGCGTTTCCTGGGGGAGCACTGAAGCTTTCTTT

j_call: TRBJ1-1
v_call: TRBV19
clone_size: -
d_call: -
cdr3_aa: CASSKVPRGGGTEAFF
cdr3_nt: TGTGCCAGTAGTAAGGTCCCCAGAGGGGGAGGCACTGAAGCTTTCTTT

j_call: TRBJ1-1
v_call: TRBV2
clone_size: -
d_call: TRBD1
cdr3_aa: CASRIQGGTEAFF
cdr3_nt: TGTGCCAGCAGGATTCAGGGGGGCACTGAAGCTTTCTTT

j_call: TRBJ1-1
v_call: TRBV15
clone_size: -
d_call: -
cdr3_aa: CATTSEGTHTEAFF
cdr3_nt: TGTGCCACCACCTCCGAGGGGACTCACACTGAAGCTTTCTTT

j_call: TRBJ1-2
v_call: TRBV6-2/TRBV6-3
clone_size: -
d_call: -
cdr3_aa: CASSTGAGSPPLYGYTF
cdr3_nt: TGTGCCAGCAGCACTGGGGCAGGGTCCCCCCCCTTGTATGGCTACACCTTC

j_call: TRBJ2-1
v_call: TRBV5-4
clone_size: -
d_call: TRBD2
cdr3_aa: CASSLGSSGPYNEQFF
cdr3_nt: TGTGCCAGCAGCTTGGGATCTAGCGGGCCTTACAATGAGCAGTTCTTC

j_call: TRBJ2-7
v_call: TRBV5-4
clone_size: -
d_call: -
cdr3_aa: CASSLKTTYEQYF
cdr3_nt: TGTGCCAGCAGCCTAAAGACGACCTACGAGCAGTACTTC